This record looks at one TCR beta chain sequence and its context. This sample is part of a study of blood T cell repertoires in COVID-19. The CDR3 consists of 12 residues. The V gene's germline CDR1 is SGDLS and CDR2 YYNGEE. Trimming took 7 bases from V and 8 from J, leaving 13 bases between them. Produced via immunoSEQ multiplex PCR; TCRdb's table is partial and in-frame only. The sample lists 200,000 to 300,000 clones; 70% to 90% were seen once. The rearrangement links TRBV9 to TRBJ2-4; TRBD2 is a possible D gene (5 bases). The source of this sequence is a woman aged 40-49 years who had recovered from COVID-19. Sequences were obtained from peripheral blood. CDR3 region: CASGSLGDIQYF. CDR3 in DNA: TGTGCCAGCGGGTCTCTCGGGGACATTCAGTACTTC.